The 30 T cell receptor beta chains below were found in one sample sequenced in a study of post-analysis software for immune sequencing data. Regarding the study as a whole: Included in a set of roughly five TRBV segments more frequent in patients than controls were TRBV5-6, TRBV5-1 and TRBV20-1.

Unique-molecular-identifier-tagged TCR beta cDNA libraries were used. TCRdb itself ran the PCR reads through MiXCR, one entry per CDR3 protein. The sample shows fewer than 850,000 distinct CDR3 sequences, around 27% of them seen only once. Their antigen targets remain unknown. What was sequenced was blood. The receptors were gathered from a girl under 18 with multiple sclerosis.

The J gene is TRBJ1-2, the V gene TRBV6-1; D not certain. V shed 5 bases and J shed 0 bases, with 7 bases lying between them. The CDR3 loop spans 13 amino acids. Germline CDR1 and CDR2: MNHNS and SASEGT. CDR3 protein: CASSRASNYGYTF. CDR3 nucleotide sequence: TGTGCCAGCAGTCGGGCCTCTAACTATGGCTACACCTTC.

The chain recombines TRBV6-6 with TRBJ2-7; D is perhaps TRBD2 (5 bases). The CDR3 spans 15 residues. Germline-derived CDR1 and CDR2 are MNHNY and SVGAGI (reference sequence). V lost 4 bases, J lost 0 bases, and 13 bases lay in between. CDR3 bases: TGTGCCAGCAGTTCCCGCGCGGGCCACTCCTACGAGCAGTACTTC. Its translation is CASSSRAGHSYEQYF.

The V gene is TRBV7-9, the J gene TRBJ1-2, with D uncertain. The CDR3 spans 12 residues. Germline V CDR1 and CDR2: SEHNR, FQNEAQ (reference sequence). Trimming pared 5 bases from V and 4 bases from J, leaving 8 bases between. CDR3 DNA sequence: TGTGCCAGCAGCCGGCCGGCCTATGGCTACACCTTC. The encoded protein is CASSRPAYGYTF.

The CDR3 DNA reads as TGTGCCAGCAGCGTAGGGCGGGTAATGACAGATACGCAGTATTTT. Its translation is CASSVGRVMTDTQYF. The V gene is TRBV9, the J gene TRBJ2-3; the D gene is possibly TRBD2 (5 bases). Germline CDR1 is SGDLS and CDR2 is YYNGEE. This CDR3 comprises 15 residues. With 0 bases removed from V and 3 bases from J, the gap between germline ends came to 11 bases.

The chain joins TRBV20-1 to TRBJ2-1, with D maybe TRBD2 (6 bases). This CDR3 comprises 16 residues. Germline V gene data show CDR1 as DFQATT and CDR2 as SNEGSKA (reference sequence). V lost 4 bases, J lost 0 bases, and 16 bases lay in between. The CDR3 sequence: CSANGLTGPSYNEQFF. The CDR3 region has the DNA TGCAGTGCTAACGGACTAACGGGGCCCTCCTACAATGAGCAGTTCTTC.

The chain couples TRBV6-5 to TRBJ1-5; 7 positions agree with TRBD1. Trimming cost V 5 bases and J 5 bases; bases outside gene matches: 12. Germline loops: CDR1 MNHEY, CDR2 SVGAGI. The CDR3 totals 16 residues. CDR3 in DNA: TGTGCCAGCAGTAGGGGGCGGGCGGGGGATCATCAGCCCCAGCATTTT. Translating it yields CASSRGRAGDHQPQHF.

This chain joins TRBV5-1 and TRBJ2-1, with 11 bases fitting TRBD2. Germline V gene sequence: CDR1 SGHRS, CDR2 YFSETQ. J was trimmed by 7 bases and V by 5 bases; bases with no gene match: 11. The CDR3 has 16 residues. CDR3 in amino acids: CASRTPGLAARNEQFF. The CDR3 nucleotides are TGCGCCAGCAGAACCCCGGGACTAGCGGCTCGGAATGAGCAGTTCTTC.

This clonotype showed up just a few times. The chain combines TRBV4-3 with TRBJ2-5; 7 bases match TRBD2. The CDR3 totals 16 residues. V shed 1 base and J 2 bases; nucleotides not matched to a gene: 7. CDR1 LGHNA and CDR2 YSLEER come from the germline V gene. CDR3 in DNA: TGCGCCAGCAGCCAAGGGCGAGCTAGCGGTCAAGAGACCCAGTACTTC. This sequence encodes CASSQGRASGQETQYF.

This clonotype came up a few times. V usage is TRBV6-5 and J usage is TRBJ2-5; 14 nucleotides match TRBD2. The trim removed 4 bases at V and 0 bases at J, leaving 10 bases unmatched. CDR3 size: 19 residues. Germline loops: CDR1 MNHEY, CDR2 SVGAGI. CDR3 in amino acids: CASSSTSGRDPRYQETQYF. CDR3 sequence (DNA): TGTGCCAGCAGTTCGACTAGCGGGAGGGACCCGCGATACCAAGAGACCCAGTACTTC.

The CDR3 bases are TGTGCCACCAGCAGAGTCGGCCTCTATCCCACAGATACGCAGTATTTT. Encoded protein: CATSRVGLYPTDTQYF. This rearrangement joins TRBV15 to TRBJ2-3; no clear D. The CDR3 is made up of 16 amino acids. The V and J ends lost 1 base and 2 bases respectively, with 13 bases between them. Germline V CDR1 and CDR2: LNHNV, YYDKDF (reference sequence).

The rearrangement uses TRBV6-1 and TRBJ2-1; the D gene is possibly TRBD1 (5 bases). From germline, CDR1 is MNHNS and CDR2 SASEGT. V was cut by 7 bases and J by 5 bases, with 15 bases left in between. This CDR3 spans 14 amino acids. Here the CDR3 reads CASIPDIKHNEQFF. CDR3 coding DNA: TGTGCCAGCATACCGGACATAAAACACAATGAGCAGTTCTTC.

The CDR3 DNA is TGTGCCAGCTATGGACAGGGAGATGGCTACACCTTC. This encodes CASYGQGDGYTF. The V call is TRBV7-9, the J call TRBJ1-2, with TRBD1 matching 8 bases. V lost 8 bases and J lost 6; bases outside the gene matches: 5. This CDR3 spans 12 amino acids. Germline CDR1 reads SEHNR; CDR2 reads FQNEAQ (reference sequence).

The chain recombines TRBV9 with TRBJ2-2; TRBD1 matches 8 bases. V dropped 3 bases and J dropped 3; count of bases not matched to a gene: 10. The germline gives CDR1 SGDLS, CDR2 YYNGEE. CDR3 size: 17 residues. This chain's CDR3 is CASSGTGRMGHTGELFF. CDR3 DNA sequence: TGTGCCAGCAGCGGGACAGGGAGGATGGGGCACACCGGGGAGCTGTTTTTT. Looking up the rest from reference TRBV9 and TRBJ2-2 gives the full variable domain: DSGVTQTPKHLITATGQRVTLRCSPRSGDLSVYWYQQSLDQGLQFLIQYYNGEERAKGNILERFSAQQFPDLHSELNLSSLELGDSALYFCASSGTGRMGHTGELFFGEGSRLTVL.

The chain is built from TRBV6-2 or TRBV6-3 and TRBJ2-5, with a possible D match to TRBD1 (5 bases). Germline V gives CDR1 MNHEY, CDR2 SVGEGT. The ends were cut back, 4 bases at V and 11 bases at J, with 17 bases in the middle. The CDR3 runs to 13 residues. For the CDR3, the DNA is TGTGCCAGCAGTTTTCAGGGTTCCTACGGGCAGTACTTC. Translation gives CASSFQGSYGQYF.

J is TRBJ1-2 and V is TRBV12-3 or TRBV12-4, with D possibly being TRBD1 (6 bases). Deletions cut 7 bases from V and 4 bases from J, with 13 bases between. The CDR3 has 13 residues. The CDR3 region is CASNQGRVYGYTF. The CDR3 coding sequence is TGTGCCAGCAACCAGGGGAGGGTCTATGGCTACACCTTC.

The chain joins TRBV6-1 to TRBJ2-3; 9 nucleotides match TRBD2. The CDR3 spans 17 residues. Germline V gene sequence: CDR1 MNHNS, CDR2 SASEGT. V lost 2 bases and J lost 2; bases outside the gene matches: 8. The chain's CDR3 is CASSELVLAGLTDTQYF. As DNA, the CDR3 is TGTGCCAGCAGTGAATTGGTGCTAGCGGGACTCACAGATACGCAGTATTTT.

There are a few counts of this clonotype. This rearrangement joins TRBV3-1 to TRBJ2-1; D gene ambiguous. The CDR3 contains 12 residues. Looked up from germline, CDR1 is LGHDT and CDR2 is YNNKEL (reference sequence). Trimming took 11 bases from V and 8 from J, leaving 16 bases between them. CDR3 sequence: CAGNQVRYEQFF. CDR3 bases: TGTGCCGGCAACCAAGTAAGGTATGAGCAGTTCTTC.

There are a few counts of this clonotype. V usage is TRBV7-2 and J usage is TRBJ2-5, with 15 bases that match TRBD2. The germline V gene has CDR1 SGHTA and CDR2 FQGNSA. CDR3 size: 19 residues. The V segment lost 4 bases and the J segment 5 bases; nucleotides outside the gene matches: 14. For the CDR3, the DNA is TGTGCCAGCAGCTATGGACTAGCGGGAGGGGATCGACTCGTGGAGACCCAGTACTTC. It encodes CASSYGLAGGDRLVETQYF.

This clonotype was recorded a few times. The V and J genes are TRBV5-1 and TRBJ2-4; 8 bases agree with TRBD1. CDR1 and CDR2 (germline): SGHRS, YFSETQ. With V trimmed by 4 bases and J by 3 bases, 12 bases remained unmatched. This CDR3 region has 17 residues. In nucleotides, the CDR3 is TGCGCCAGCAGCGGCCGGTTCCAGGGGGCGGACAAAAACATTCAGTACTTC. Amino acids: CASSGRFQGADKNIQYF.

This chain uses TRBV9 with TRBJ2-6; unclear D gene. V lost 1 base to trimming and J lost 1 base, with 3 bases between them. Germline CDR1 is SGDLS and CDR2 is YYNGEE. The CDR3 has 14 residues. The CDR3 spells CASSVNSGANVLTF. The CDR3 DNA follows: TGTGCCAGCAGCGTAAATTCTGGGGCCAACGTCCTGACTTTC.

This clonotype has more than one count but fewer than ten. This may come from a read error, since a much larger clone is one base off. V is TRBV29-1 and J is TRBJ2-6; D unclear. The V end lost 2 bases, the J end lost 6 bases, and 8 bases lay between the germline ends. The CDR3 is 13 amino acids. CDR1 is SQVTM, CDR2 ANQGSEA, per germline. This CDR3 reads CSVEQTEANVLTF. CDR3 coding DNA: TGCAGCGTTGAACAGACTGAGGCCAACGTCCTGACTTTC.

V gene TRBV29-1 combines with J gene TRBJ2-3, with 7 bases fitting TRBD1. The CDR3 contains 15 residues. After removal of 1 base from V and 1 base from J, the junction contained 5 bases not matched to a gene. The V gene's germline CDR1 is SQVTM and CDR2 ANQGSEA. The CDR3 reads CSVEVWDRGTDTQYF. CDR3 in DNA: TGCAGCGTTGAAGTTTGGGACAGAGGCACAGATACGCAGTATTTT.

This rearrangement joins TRBV11-2 to TRBJ1-5; D unresolved. Germline lookup yields CDR1 SGHAT and CDR2 FQNNGV. The CDR3 spans 14 residues. V lost 5 bases to trimming and J lost 5 bases, with 13 bases between them. The CDR3 loop reads CASSPLMRDQPQHF. The DNA for the CDR3 is TGTGCCAGCAGCCCCCTAATGAGGGATCAGCCCCAGCATTTT.

The chain uses TRBV20-1 and TRBJ2-1; D ambiguous. Germline V gene data show CDR1 as DFQATT and CDR2 as SNEGSKA (reference sequence). The CDR3 covers 11 residues. The CDR3 loop is CRAPDLNEQFF. The DNA for the CDR3 is TGCAGGGCTCCGGACCTCAATGAGCAGTTCTTC.

This clonotype came up a few times. The chain is built from TRBV2 and TRBJ2-7; 9 nucleotides line up with TRBD2. Germline-derived CDR1 and CDR2 are SNHLY and FYNNEI. CDR3 length: 17 residues. J was trimmed by 3 bases and V by 6 bases; bases with no gene match: 15. The CDR3 region has the DNA TGTGCCAGCAGCGGCGCCCCGGCGGGAGGGGGTTTCTACGAGCAGTACTTC. Protein product: CASSGAPAGGGFYEQYF. Together with reference TRBV2 and TRBJ2-7, the CDR3 gives the full variable domain: EPEVTQTPSHQVTQMGQEVILRCVPISNHLYFYWYRQILGQKVEFLVSFYNNEISEKSEIFDDQFSVERPDGSNFTLKIRSTKLEDSAMYFCASSGAPAGGGFYEQYFGPGTRLTVT.

This clonotype was recorded a few times. The chain uses TRBV20-1 and TRBJ2-7, with 7 bases that match TRBD2. The CDR3 has 12 amino acids. J lost 7 bases, V lost 3 bases, and 6 bases had no gene match. CDR1 is DFQATT and CDR2 is SNEGSKA in the germline V gene (reference sequence). The CDR3 loop reads CSARTSRLEQYF. The CDR3 DNA reads as TGCAGTGCTAGGACTAGCCGACTGGAGCAGTACTTC.

V and J are TRBV11-2 and TRBJ2-1; D is possibly TRBD2 (6 bases). Per the germline V gene, CDR1 is SGHAT and CDR2 is FQNNGV. V dropped 5 bases and J dropped 12 bases, with 17 bases sitting between them. This CDR3 region has 13 residues. The CDR3 spells CASSTPGDGPQFF. The DNA of the CDR3 is TGTGCCAGCAGCACCCCGGGGGATGGGCCGCAGTTCTTC.

The chain joins TRBV12-3 or TRBV12-4 to TRBJ1-5, with 7 bases identical to TRBD1. With V trimmed by 6 bases and J by 9 bases, 5 bases remained unmatched. This CDR3 region has 12 residues. CDR3 sequence: CASSDRVTPQHF. For the CDR3, the DNA is TGTGCCAGCAGCGACAGGGTGACGCCCCAGCATTTT.

This rearrangement joins TRBV6-5 to TRBJ1-5; 7 nucleotides match TRBD1. Germline CDR1 reads MNHEY; CDR2 reads SVGAGI. The V and J ends lost 7 bases and 3 bases, in that order; junction bases with no gene match: 6. The CDR3 extends over 14 amino acids. The CDR3 coding sequence is TGTGCCAGCAAGTCGGGACAGATCAATCAGCCCCAGCATTTT. Translation: CASKSGQINQPQHF.

CDR3 nucleotides: TGTGCCAGCGGGAGGGGTGAAAAACTGTTTTTT. This codes for CASGRGEKLFF. The V gene is TRBV2, the J gene TRBJ1-4; a possible D gene is TRBD1 (5 bases). Germline lookup yields CDR1 SNHLY and CDR2 FYNNEI. The CDR3 contains 11 residues. Trimming cost V 8 bases and J 7 bases, with 8 bases left between them.